One sample yielded the 14 T cell receptor beta chains listed below, sequenced in a study of T cells after posttransplantation cyclophosphamide. Treatment was busulfan-fludarabine conditioning, a marrow graft, and cyclophosphamide on days +3 and +4. The method was immunoSEQ multiplex PCR; TCRdb's version includes in-frame clones alone and lacks a portion of them. Here the sample spans fewer than 10,000 clones, 70% to 90% being singletons. Sequenced here: PBMCs, sampled after allogeneic stem cell transplant with posttransplant cyclophosphamide. The receptors here all came from a female patient aged 40-50 years who received an allogeneic stem cell transplant from an unrelated donor, was CMV-positive, and had no GVHD. Some T cells may be the graft donor's.

V gene TRBV5-6 combines with J gene TRBJ2-1; TRBD1 matches 8 bases. V lost 4 bases to trimming and J lost 6 bases; unmatched junction nucleotides: 15. This CDR3 spans 17 amino acids. CDR1 SGHDT and CDR2 YYEEEE come from the germline V gene. CDR3: CASSRRDRSIRVNEQFF. The CDR3 DNA is TGTGCCAGCAGCCGTAGGGACAGGTCTATAAGGGTCAATGAGCAGTTCTTC.

The rearrangement uses TRBV11-2 and TRBJ2-2, with 8 bases identical to TRBD2. This CDR3 is built from 18 residues. V shed 4 bases and J 7 bases; nucleotides not matched to a gene: 17. In germline, CDR1 is SGHAT, CDR2 FQNNGV. CDR3 loop: CASSSPRVGGAQGGELFF. The CDR3 DNA follows: TGTGCCAGCAGCTCACCACGAGTCGGGGGGGCTCAGGGCGGGGAGCTGTTTTTT.

The rearrangement links TRBV7-9 to TRBJ2-7; no clear D gene. CDR1 is SEHNR and CDR2 is FQNEAQ in the germline V gene (reference sequence). V dropped 8 bases and J dropped 13 bases, with 9 bases sitting between them. The length of the CDR3 is 8 residues. CDR3 nucleotide sequence: TGTGCCAGCGGGCCAGACTACTTC. It encodes CASGPDYF.

The CDR3 region has the DNA TGTGCCAGCAGCCCCAGACAGGGGGCCTACGAGCAGTACTTC. Amino acid sequence: CASSPRQGAYEQYF. The chain carries TRBV7-6 and TRBJ2-7; 9 bases are a match to TRBD1. The CDR3 is 14 amino acids. Per the germline V gene, CDR1 is SGHVS and CDR2 is FNYEAQ. The V gene end was trimmed by 5 bases and the J gene end by 2 bases; junction bases not matched to a gene: 4.

The chain employs TRBV7-9 and TRBJ1-4; TRBD1 matches at 10 bases. Germline assignment: CDR1 SEHNR and CDR2 FQNEAQ (reference sequence). This CDR3 region has 16 residues. V shed 5 bases, J shed 3 bases, and the junction held 6 bases outside the gene matches. CDR3 DNA: TGTGCCAGCAGCCGCGGACAGGGGGTGTCTAATGAAAAACTGTTTTTT. The encoded protein is CASSRGQGVSNEKLFF.

This chain joins TRBV7-8 and TRBJ2-7, with D possibly matching TRBD1 (6 bases). Per the germline V gene, CDR1 is SGHVS and CDR2 is FQNEAQ. The CDR3 is 14 amino acids. V shed 2 bases and J shed 1 base, with 9 bases lying between them. CDR3: CASSLQGWSYEQYF. Here the CDR3 DNA reads TGTGCCAGCAGCTTACAGGGGTGGTCCTACGAGCAGTACTTC.

This clone appeared once. The rearrangement uses TRBV9 and TRBJ1-2, with 8 positions matching TRBD1. Germline-derived CDR1 and CDR2 are SGDLS and YYNGEE. The CDR3 spans 16 residues. Trimming at V came to 4 bases and at J to 8 bases, leaving 16 bases not matched to a gene. This chain's CDR3 is CASSLELDRAVGGYTF. In DNA, the CDR3 is TGTGCCAGCAGCCTCGAATTGGACAGGGCTGTTGGAGGCTACACCTTC.

A note on this clone: At one of its ends the junction is not consistent with the germline gene, which may arise from a read error. The CDR3 spells CASSPRQGNSEAFF. In nucleotides, the CDR3 is TGTGCCAGCAGCCCAAGACAGGGGAACTCTGAAGCTTTCTTT. The chain joins TRBV7-9 to TRBJ1-1, with 8 positions matching TRBD1. CDR1 and CDR2 (germline): SEHNR, FQNEAQ (reference sequence). The CDR3 length is 14 residues.

V is TRBV7-6 and J is TRBJ1-6; 7 bases map to TRBD1. This CDR3 region has 13 residues. Unmatched junction bases numbered 1, after V lost 4 bases and J lost 7 bases. The germline CDR1 and CDR2 sequences are SGHVS and FNYEAQ. The DNA for the CDR3 is TGTGCCAGCAGCTCACAGGGGAATTCACCCCTCCACTTT. Protein product: CASSSQGNSPLHF.

The chain joins TRBV7-3 to TRBJ2-3; perhaps TRBD2 as D (7 bases). Trimming removed 0 bases from V and 3 bases from J, with 13 bases in between. Germline V gene data show CDR1 as SGHTA and CDR2 as FQGTGA. This CDR3 is built from 16 residues. The CDR3 spells CASSLTGGAMTDTQYF. The CDR3 region has the DNA TGTGCCAGCAGCTTAACGGGGGGGGCCATGACAGATACGCAGTATTTT. Combining the CDR3 with reference TRBV7-3 and TRBJ2-3 gives the whole variable domain GAGVSQTPSNKVTEKGKYVELRCDPISGHTALYWYRQSLGQGPEFLIYFQGTGAADDSGLPNDRFFAVRPEGSVSTLKIQRTERGDSAVYLCASSLTGGAMTDTQYFGPGTRLTVL.

The genes are TRBV5-4 and TRBJ2-3, with 7 bases aligning to TRBD2. CDR3 length: 15 residues. Germline V gene sequence: CDR1 SGHNT, CDR2 YYREEE (reference sequence). V lost 5 bases and J lost 1; bases outside the gene matches: 7. The CDR3 nucleotides are TGTGCCAGCAGAGAGGGAGGGGTGGGCACAGATACGCAGTATTTT. It yields the protein CASREGGVGTDTQYF.

The chain uses TRBV4-2 and TRBJ2-7, with 10 bases fitting TRBD2. Trimming removed 2 bases from V and 2 bases from J; junction bases left unmatched: 3. The CDR3 sequence is 15 residues long. Germline lookup yields CDR1 LGHNA and CDR2 YNFKEQ. The CDR3 sequence is CASSQTSGATYEQYF. For the CDR3, the DNA is TGTGCCAGCAGCCAAACTAGCGGGGCAACCTACGAGCAGTACTTC.

This clone was recorded once. This sequence joins TRBV5-1 and TRBJ1-4; a weak D match, TRBD1 (6 bases). This CDR3 is 14 amino acids long. V was clipped by 4 bases and J by 2 bases, with 9 bases between them. Germline-derived CDR1 and CDR2 are SGHRS and YFSETQ. The CDR3 bases are TGCGCCAGCAGCATGGACAGTACTAATGAAAAACTGTTTTTT. This encodes CASSMDSTNEKLFF.

Here the CDR3 DNA reads TGTGCCAGCAGGCTACCCTCGAACACTGAAGCTTTCTTT. Protein product: CASRLPSNTEAFF. V is TRBV7-2 and J is TRBJ1-1; D not resolved. V shed 6 bases and J shed 1 base, with 9 bases lying between them. The CDR3 totals 13 residues. Germline lookup yields CDR1 SGHTA and CDR2 FQGNSA. The whole variable domain, remainder taken from reference TRBV7-2 and TRBJ1-1, is GAGVSQSPSNKVTEKGKDVELRCDPISGHTALYWYRQSLGQGLEFLIYFQGNSAPDKSGLPSDRFSAERTGGSVSTLTIQRTQQEDSAVYLCASRLPSNTEAFFGQGTRLTVV.